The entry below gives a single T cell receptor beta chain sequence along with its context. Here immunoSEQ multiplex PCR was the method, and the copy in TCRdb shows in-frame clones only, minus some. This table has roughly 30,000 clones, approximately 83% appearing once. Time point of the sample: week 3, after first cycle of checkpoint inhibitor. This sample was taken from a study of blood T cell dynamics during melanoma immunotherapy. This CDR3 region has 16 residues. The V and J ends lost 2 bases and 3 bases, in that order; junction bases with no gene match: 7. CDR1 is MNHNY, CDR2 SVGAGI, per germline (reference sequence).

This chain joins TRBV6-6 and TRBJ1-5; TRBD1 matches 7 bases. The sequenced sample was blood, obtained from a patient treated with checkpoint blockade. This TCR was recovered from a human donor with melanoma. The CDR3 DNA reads TGTGCCAGCAGTTACGGAAGGGACAGATACAATCAGCCCCAGCATTTT. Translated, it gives CASSYGRDRYNQPQHF.